This note documents a single T cell receptor beta chain sequence. Antigen specificity is unknown. The data derive from a study of T cells in Graves' hyperthyroidism and ophthalmopathy. The wider study: Peripheral blood was taken when the disease was first diagnosed, before any treatment began.

General study points: Most clonotypes expanded in thyroid above 0.001 were likewise present in blood.

The V gene's germline CDR1 is MGHRA and CDR2 YSYEKL. The CDR3 length is 19 residues. Trimming took 1 base from V and 1 from J, leaving 19 bases between them. Source material for PBMCs was more than 9.5 ml fresh peripheral blood. RNA transcripts yielded amplified TCR beta CDR3 regions. The study used the HTBI primer set for a first-round RT-PCR of the TCR CDR3. A single record per CDR3 protein comes from TCRdb applying MiXCR to the multiplex PCR reads. The table lists approximately 200,000 distinct CDR3 sequences, roughly 18% of them singletons. This sequence was found in a man between 35 and 55 years old with Graves' hyperthyroidism. The V call is TRBV4-1, the J call TRBJ2-2; perhaps D is TRBD1 or TRBD2 (6 bases each). The sequenced sample consisted of blood. Here the CDR3 DNA reads TGCGCCAGCAGCCAAGGGGGTAGGGGGGCGCCTATGAACACCGGGGAGCTGTTTTTT. Residues: CASSQGGRGAPMNTGELFF.